A single sample is the source of the 14 T cell receptor beta chains below, sequenced in a study of blood T cell repertoires in COVID-19. Profiled with immunoSEQ multiplex PCR; TCRdb holds only in-frame clones, not every one. The sample holds approximately 360,000 clones, around 87% seen once. Sequences were obtained from peripheral blood. These receptor sequences come from a man aged 18 to 30 with active or convalescent COVID-19.

V gene TRBV7-3 combines with J gene TRBJ2-1; 10 positions match TRBD2. The V gene's germline CDR1 is SGHTA and CDR2 FQGTGA. The CDR3 totals 16 residues. Trimming at V came to 4 bases and at J to 3 bases, leaving 6 bases not matched to a gene. The CDR3 DNA sequence: TGTGCCAGCAGCTCTTTTGGGACTAGCGTCTACAATGAGCAGTTCTTC. Protein: CASSSFGTSVYNEQFF.

The chain combines TRBV6-5 with TRBJ1-5; TRBD1 might be the D (5 bases). Deletions cut 0 bases from V and 5 bases from J, with 11 bases between. This CDR3 region has 15 residues. Per the germline V gene, CDR1 is MNHEY and CDR2 is SVGAGI. CDR3 protein: CASSYSWGDDQPQHF. CDR3 DNA sequence: TGTGCCAGCAGTTACTCTTGGGGGGATGATCAGCCCCAGCATTTT.

The rearrangement joins TRBV11-2 to TRBJ1-1, with D possibly TRBD1 on 6 matching bases. Germline loops: CDR1 SGHAT, CDR2 FQNNGV. Trimming stripped 0 bases from V and 6 bases from J, with 14 bases between. The CDR3 length is 15 residues. CDR3 loop: CASSLESGVSPEAFF. The CDR3 DNA reads as TGTGCCAGCAGCTTAGAATCAGGGGTATCGCCTGAAGCTTTCTTT.

The rearrangement uses TRBV5-6 and TRBJ1-1, with D possibly matching TRBD1 (5 bases). The CDR3 totals 13 residues. Germline V lookup: CDR1 SGHDT, CDR2 YYEEEE. Trimming removed 2 bases at V and 7 bases at J, with 12 bases between. The CDR3 DNA reads as TGTGCCAGCAGCTTCAGGGTCGACAGTGAAGCTTTCTTT. This codes for CASSFRVDSEAFF.

This chain links TRBV15 with TRBJ1-5; no reliable D call. Germline CDR1 reads LNHNV; CDR2 reads YYDKDF (reference sequence). This CDR3 contains 15 residues. Trimming pared 0 bases from V and 1 base from J, leaving 7 bases between. The CDR3 DNA follows: TGTGCCACCAGCAGAGATAGCGGCAGCAATCAGCCCCAGCATTTT. This translates into CATSRDSGSNQPQHF.

The chain links TRBV27 to TRBJ2-5; tentatively, D is TRBD1 (5 bases). The CDR3 length is 14 residues. Trimming took 3 bases from V and 5 from J, leaving 13 bases between them. CDR1 and CDR2 from the germline V gene are MNHEY and SMNVEV (reference sequence). CDR3 amino acids: CASSFSGLGETQYF. The CDR3 DNA follows: TGTGCCAGCAGTTTTTCAGGGCTCGGGGAGACCCAGTACTTC.

The J gene is TRBJ1-3, the V gene TRBV28, with D unresolved. The V gene lost 5 bases and the J gene lost 0 bases, with 20 bases spanning the gap. Germline assignment: CDR1 MDHEN and CDR2 SYDVKM. The CDR3 has 18 amino acids. The CDR3 DNA reads as TGTGCCAGCAGTCCACCCCACCCGGGAGCCCGCTCTGGAAACACCATATATTTT. This codes for CASSPPHPGARSGNTIYF.

The sample holds one count of this clone. J is TRBJ2-3 and V is TRBV19; D not resolved. CDR1 is LNHDA and CDR2 is SQIVND in the germline V gene (reference sequence). The CDR3 spans 16 residues. Trimming cost V 10 bases and J 0 bases, with 20 bases left between them. The CDR3 is CATRLGRKVSTDTQYF. CDR3 coding DNA: TGTGCCACCAGGCTTGGGCGAAAGGTCAGCACAGATACGCAGTATTTT.

V and J are TRBV18 and TRBJ2-6; no clear D gene. Germline V gene lookup returns CDR1 KGHSH and CDR2 LQKENI. The CDR3 is made up of 17 amino acids. V dropped 2 bases and J dropped 4 bases, with 15 bases sitting between them. CDR3 sequence (DNA): TGTGCCAGCTCACCAACCAGGCGACCGTCGGGGGCCAACGTCCTGACTTTC. Translated, it gives CASSPTRRPSGANVLTF.

This clone occurred once. The chain links TRBV7-5 to TRBJ2-7; TRBD1, the D gene given by the table, was not confirmed from the DNA. TRBV7-5 is an annotated pseudogene. This CDR3 is 17 amino acids long. The CDR3 here is CARSRHQTGWDSYEQYF. For the CDR3, the DNA is TGTGCCAGAAGCCGACATCAGACAGGGTGGGACTCCTACGAGCAGTACTTC.

The chain is built from TRBV30 and TRBJ2-1; 7 bases align to TRBD2. The CDR3 is made up of 13 amino acids. V lost 1 base to trimming and J lost 3 bases; unmatched junction nucleotides: 0. Germline lookup yields CDR1 GTSNPN and CDR2 SVGIG (reference sequence). CDR3 region: CAWSGGGYNEQFF. CDR3 nucleotides: TGTGCCTGGAGTGGGGGGGGCTACAATGAGCAGTTCTTC.

The chain combines TRBV7-9 with TRBJ1-5, with D tentatively TRBD1 (6 bases). Germline CDR1 reads SEHNR; CDR2 reads FQNEAQ (reference sequence). Trimming pared 1 base from V and 0 bases from J, leaving 13 bases between. The CDR3 is made up of 17 amino acids. The CDR3 DNA follows: TGTGCCAGCAGCTTAGTACAGGGAAGATTTAGCAATCAGCCCCAGCATTTT. Protein sequence: CASSLVQGRFSNQPQHF.

This clone appeared a single time. V usage is TRBV28 and J usage is TRBJ2-3; D gene uncertain. CDR1 and CDR2 from the germline V gene are MDHEN and SYDVKM. V shed 4 bases and J shed 0 bases, with 5 bases lying between them. CDR3 length: 13 residues. CDR3 in DNA: TGTGCCAGCAGTTCTACTAGCACAGATACGCAGTATTTT. Encoded protein: CASSSTSTDTQYF.

J is TRBJ1-1 and V is TRBV5-6; TRBD1 matches 8 bases. V gave up 6 bases and J gave up 7 bases; unmatched junction bases: 8. The CDR3 is 13 amino acids. Germline-derived CDR1 and CDR2 are SGHDT and YYEEEE. The CDR3: CASTYRGKGEAFF. DNA of the CDR3: TGTGCCAGCACCTACAGGGGGAAGGGTGAAGCTTTCTTT.